This TCR beta chain was captured in a study of blood T cell repertoires in COVID-19. On the study more broadly: Samples taken during acute and convalescent COVID-19 were collected in the United States, Italy and Spain. Sample material is recorded as cDNA or gDNA derived from T cells, B-cell-depleted T cells, or PBMCs.

Original methodology: Nucleated cell number was recorded as an estimate derived from reference gene primer amplification. The assay was immunoSEQ multiplex PCR, and TCRdb's table has in-frame clones only and misses some. The DNA was the basis for D and trimming; V, J and clone size are from that table. The table has under 250,000 clones, roughly 83% seen once. This TCR came from a man aged 80 or over with acute or convalescent COVID-19. What was sequenced was peripheral blood.

The chain's CDR3 is CASSTEGQGGGEAFF. The CDR3 nucleotides read TGTGCCAGCAGCACCGAAGGACAGGGGGGCGGTGAAGCTTTCTTT. The rearrangement uses TRBV7-9 and TRBJ1-1; TRBD1 aligns across 10 bases. The V gene's germline CDR1 is SEHNR and CDR2 FQNEAQ (reference sequence). V lost 5 bases to trimming and J lost 7 bases; unmatched junction nucleotides: 10. This CDR3 region has 15 residues.